The 15 T cell receptor beta chains below come from one sample, sequenced in a study of Graves' ophthalmopathy and Graves' hyperthyroidism. As the template, RNA transcripts were used to amplify TCR beta CDR3 regions. Second-round multiplex PCR came after a first-round RT-PCR that employed HTBI primers. One entry per CDR3 protein, called by TCRdb with MiXCR from the multiplex PCR reads. The sample lists more than 300,000 distinct CDR3 sequences; less than 20% were seen once. The sequenced sample consisted of peripheral blood. The receptors stem from a woman aged 18-30 years with stable Graves' hyperthyroidism.

This clonotype came up a few times. This sequence joins TRBV12-3 or TRBV12-4 and TRBJ2-7; D remains unclear. The CDR3 contains 12 residues. Trimming took off 6 bases at V and 6 bases at J, with 12 bases between the two ends. The CDR3 here is CASSLKPGEQYF. The CDR3 nucleotides are TGTGCCAGCAGCCTCAAGCCGGGCGAGCAGTACTTC.

This clonotype was counted many times. The rearrangement links TRBV18 to TRBJ2-7; D possibly corresponds to TRBD1 (6 bases). V gave up 2 bases and J gave up 4 bases, with 9 bases separating them. Per germline, CDR1 KGHSH and CDR2 LQKENI. This CDR3 has 13 amino acids. The CDR3 DNA is TGTGCCAGCTCACCAAGGGGGATATACGAGCAGTACTTC. It codes for CASSPRGIYEQYF.

This clonotype was detected many times. V gene TRBV2 combines with J gene TRBJ1-5, with D possibly being TRBD1 (5 bases). CDR3 size: 13 residues. V lost 8 bases to trimming and J lost 4 bases, with 12 bases between them. CDR1 and CDR2 from the germline V gene are SNHLY and FYNNEI. CDR3 amino acids: CASEGPLNQPQHF. The DNA for the CDR3 is TGTGCCAGCGAGGGACCGCTTAATCAGCCCCAGCATTTT.

Ten or more counts support this clonotype. The rearrangement joins TRBV20-1 to TRBJ1-2; possible D gene TRBD1, 6 bases. The germline gives CDR1 DFQATT, CDR2 SNEGSKA (reference sequence). There are 13 residues in the CDR3. V shed 4 bases and J shed 2 bases, with 11 bases lying between them. CDR3 in DNA: TGCAGTGCTAAGAGGGACAAAAACTATGGCTACACCTTC. Its translation: CSAKRDKNYGYTF.

The CDR3 is CASSLPEAFF. Written as DNA, the CDR3 is TGTGCCAGCAGCTTACCTGAAGCTTTCTTT. The chain joins TRBV7-9 to TRBJ1-1; no definite D call. V lost 2 bases to trimming and J lost 6 bases, with 1 base between them. CDR3 length: 10 amino acids. The germline V gene has CDR1 SEHNR and CDR2 FQNEAQ (reference sequence).

The chain joins TRBV11-3 to TRBJ2-3, with 8 bases matching TRBD2. This CDR3 has 15 amino acids. The germline V gene encodes CDR1 SGHNT and CDR2 YENEEA. V trimming: 1 base; J trimming: 7 bases; junction bases outside the gene matches: 7. In DNA, the CDR3 is TGTGCCAGCAGCTTAGGAAGCGGGGGTCCGAATACGCAGTATTTT. Its translation: CASSLGSGGPNTQYF.

The chain couples TRBV5-6 to TRBJ1-1; D uncertain. The CDR3 runs 15 residues. Trimming shortened V by 1 base and J by 6 bases, and 16 bases separated the two germline ends. Germline-derived CDR1 and CDR2 are SGHDT and YYEEEE. The DNA of the CDR3 is TGTGCCAGCAGCTTGTATGCTCGCGACGTCGCTGAAGCTTTCTTT. Residues: CASSLYARDVAEAFF. The full variable domain, its missing parts supplied by reference TRBV5-6 and TRBJ1-1, is DAGVTQSPTHLIKTRGQQVTLRCSPKSGHDTVSWYQQALGQGPQFIFQYYEEEERQRGNFPDRFSGHQFPNYSSELNVNALLLGDSALYLCASSLYARDVAEAFFGQGTRLTVV.

This clonotype showed up many times. This chain links TRBV13 with TRBJ2-7; 11 bases are a match to TRBD1. J lost 2 bases, V lost 5 bases, and 14 bases had no gene match. There are 18 residues in the CDR3. Looked up from germline, CDR1 is PRHDT and CDR2 is FYEKMQ (reference sequence). The CDR3 nucleotides read TGTGCCAGCAGCGCAGCGAGGGGGATGGGACAGGGGGCCTACGAGCAGTACTTC. It specifies CASSAARGMGQGAYEQYF.

At least ten counts were recorded for this clonotype. This chain links TRBV6-5 with TRBJ2-2; D might be TRBD2 (5 bases). The CDR3 extends over 13 amino acids. The germline V and J ends were trimmed by 4 bases and 5 bases, with 8 bases remaining between them. Germline CDR1 reads MNHEY; CDR2 reads SVGAGI. DNA for the CDR3: TGTGCCAGCAGTTTGGAGGTGACCGGGGAGCTGTTTTTT. Translating gives CASSLEVTGELFF.

Ten or more counts support this clonotype. This chain joins TRBV11-1 and TRBJ1-5; TRBD1 aligns across 9 bases. In germline, CDR1 is SGHAT, CDR2 FQDESV (reference sequence). Unmatched junction bases numbered 18, after V lost 11 bases and J lost 7 bases. The CDR3 sequence is 16 residues long. The CDR3 loop reads CAVQPPPGQGGQPQHF. CDR3 nucleotides: TGTGCCGTCCAGCCCCCCCCGGGACAGGGTGGCCAGCCCCAGCATTTT.

Note on this clonotype: This may stem from a read error, because a much larger clone lies one nucleotide away. The rearrangement uses TRBV15 and TRBJ2-7, with D tentatively TRBD2 (6 bases). Germline V gene sequence: CDR1 LNHNV, CDR2 YYDKDF (reference sequence). CDR3 length: 14 residues. Trimming stripped 0 bases from V and 2 bases from J, with 8 bases between. CDR3 nucleotides: TGTGCCACCAGCAGAGAGGAGGGCCCCTACGAGCAGTACTTC. Translation: CATSREEGPYEQYF.

About this clonotype: This may come from a read error, since a much larger clone is one base off. This rearrangement joins TRBV12-3 or TRBV12-4 to TRBJ2-7, with D uncertain. There are 11 residues in the CDR3. CDR3 loop: CASSNTRKQDF. CDR3 DNA: TGTGCCAGCAGCAACACGAGGAAGCAGGACTTC.

In its sample, this clonotype was seen many times. V usage is TRBV14 and J usage is TRBJ1-2; D is uncertain. The CDR3 totals 14 residues. Trimming stripped 4 bases from V and 4 bases from J, with 13 bases between. The V gene's germline CDR1 is SGHDN and CDR2 FVKESK. CDR3 amino acids: CASSPRATPYGYTF. The CDR3 coding sequence is TGTGCCAGCAGCCCCCGGGCAACCCCCTATGGCTACACCTTC.

This clonotype was seen ten or more times. This chain links TRBV6-2 or TRBV6-3 with TRBJ1-5, with D maybe TRBD1 (5 bases). V was clipped by 5 bases and J by 6 bases, with 17 bases between them. This CDR3 comprises 15 residues. CDR1 and CDR2 (germline): MNHEY, SVGEGT. The CDR3 spells CASSPTGFGSQPQHF. DNA of the CDR3: TGTGCCAGCAGTCCCACAGGATTCGGGAGTCAGCCCCAGCATTTT.

This clonotype has more than one count but fewer than ten. The genes are TRBV7-2 and TRBJ2-4; 10 bases fit TRBD1. This CDR3 is built from 15 residues. V dropped 5 bases and J dropped 6; count of bases not matched to a gene: 7. CDR1 is SGHTA, CDR2 FQGNSA, per germline. The CDR3 is CASSPLGTGVNIQYF. CDR3 DNA: TGTGCCAGCAGCCCCCTGGGGACAGGGGTAAACATTCAGTACTTC.